Listed here are 12 T cell receptor beta chains from one sample, sequenced in a study of neoadjuvant nivolumab and ipilimumab in lung cancer. TCRdb's copy holds only in-frame clones and misses some; the assay was immunoSEQ multiplex PCR. The sample has 30,000 to 35,000 clones; approximately 90% are singletons. The material sequenced was peripheral blood, taken after neoadjuvant nivolumab, alone or with ipilimumab, at or shortly before surgery. The receptors come from an adult with non-small cell lung cancer.

The CDR3 DNA reads as TGTGCCAGTACCTTATTCCCGGGACGGACAATGGCTGAAGCTTTCTTT. Translating it yields CASTLFPGRTMAEAFF. This chain joins TRBV19 and TRBJ1-1; perhaps TRBD1 as D (5 bases). In germline, CDR1 is LNHDA, CDR2 SQIVND (reference sequence). CDR3 size: 16 residues. V was clipped by 7 bases and J by 6 bases, with 24 bases between them.

V gene TRBV7-9 combines with J gene TRBJ2-5; D is unresolved. Germline V gives CDR1 SEHNR, CDR2 FQNEAQ (reference sequence). V dropped 1 base and J dropped 3 bases, with 6 bases sitting between them. CDR3 length equals 13 residues. The CDR3 region is CASSLGAKETQYF. The CDR3 DNA reads as TGTGCCAGCAGCTTAGGTGCCAAAGAGACCCAGTACTTC. The full variable domain, rest sourced from reference TRBV7-9 and TRBJ2-5, is DTGVSQNPRHKITKRGQNVTFRCDPISEHNRLYWYRQTLGQGPEFLTYFQNEAQLEKSRLLSDRFSAERPKGSFSTLEIQRTEQGDSAMYLCASSLGAKETQYFGPGTRLLVL.

The rearrangement uses TRBV7-9 and TRBJ1-1; the D is unclear. Germline V gives CDR1 SEHNR, CDR2 FQNEAQ (reference sequence). The CDR3 contains 16 residues. V gave up 1 base and J gave up 1 base, with 13 bases separating them. This CDR3 reads CASSLGAEGWNTEAFF. The CDR3 DNA reads TGTGCCAGCAGCTTAGGGGCGGAAGGGTGGAACACTGAAGCTTTCTTT.

The chain carries TRBV7-9 and TRBJ2-7; no firm D call. CDR1 is SEHNR and CDR2 is FQNEAQ in the germline V gene (reference sequence). The CDR3 sequence is 11 residues long. V was cut by 1 base and J by 11 bases, with 9 bases left in between. CDR3 in amino acids: CASSLESLKYF. The CDR3 DNA sequence: TGTGCCAGCAGCTTAGAGTCGTTGAAGTACTTC.

The genes are TRBV4-3 and TRBJ2-1; TRBD2 is a possible D gene (7 bases). Trimming took off 0 bases at V and 4 bases at J, with 16 bases between the two ends. The CDR3 length is 17 residues. Germline V lookup: CDR1 LGHNA, CDR2 YSLEER. Here the CDR3 DNA reads TGCGCCAGCAGCCAAGATTCGGCGGGGGCTACTTACAATGAGCAGTTCTTC. This codes for CASSQDSAGATYNEQFF.

V gene TRBV6-1 combines with J gene TRBJ1-1; 9 bases match TRBD1. Germline assignment: CDR1 MNHNS and CDR2 SASEGT. The CDR3 totals 13 residues. V was clipped by 5 bases and J by 5 bases; unmatched bases: 3. The DNA for the CDR3 is TGTGCCAGCAGTTTCGGACAGGGGACTGAAGCTTTCTTT. Protein sequence: CASSFGQGTEAFF.

The J gene is TRBJ2-6, the V gene TRBV9, with 7 bases identical to TRBD1. The trim removed 6 bases at V and 2 bases at J, leaving 8 bases unmatched. CDR3 length: 16 residues. CDR1 SGDLS and CDR2 YYNGEE come from the germline V gene. The CDR3 here is CASTRRQGAGANVLTF. DNA for the CDR3: TGTGCCAGCACGAGACGACAGGGAGCTGGGGCCAACGTCCTGACTTTC.

V gene TRBV11-2 combines with J gene TRBJ2-3, with D unresolved. This CDR3 region has 11 residues. Germline assignment: CDR1 SGHAT and CDR2 FQNNGV. V was pared by 6 bases and J by 14 bases, with 15 bases between. CDR3 DNA: TGTGCCAGCAGAACCGGGCCCCTTCTGTATTTT. It encodes CASRTGPLLYF. Complete variable domain (other parts from reference TRBV11-2 and TRBJ2-3): EAGVAQSPRYKIIEKRQSVAFWCNPISGHATLYWYQQILGQGPKLLIQFQNNGVVDDSQLPKDRFSAERLKGVDSTLKIQPAKLEDSAVYLCASRTGPLLYFGPGTRLTVL.

V usage is TRBV6-5 and J usage is TRBJ2-1; 11 bases are shared with TRBD1. Trimming took 6 bases from V and 5 from J; bases not matched to a gene: 6. The CDR3 totals 15 residues. Germline CDR1 reads MNHEY; CDR2 reads SVGAGI. In DNA, the CDR3 is TGTGCCAGCAGGTCCGGGACAGGGGGAAACAATGAGCAGTTCTTC. This codes for CASRSGTGGNNEQFF.

This clone is a singleton in its sample. The J gene is TRBJ2-5, the V gene TRBV18; D unclear. V lost 2 bases to trimming and J lost 2 bases, with 9 bases between them. Germline assignment: CDR1 KGHSH and CDR2 LQKENI. The length of the CDR3 is 14 residues. The CDR3 spells CASSPGPPQETQYF. In DNA form, the CDR3 reads TGTGCCAGCTCACCAGGACCGCCACAAGAGACCCAGTACTTC.

The CDR3 DNA reads as TGTGCCACCAGCAGAGACTGGGCTAATGGAAACACCATATATTTT. It specifies CATSRDWANGNTIYF. The chain couples TRBV15 to TRBJ1-3; D unresolved. Trimming left V 0 bases short and J 3 bases short, with 9 bases between. Looked up from germline, CDR1 is LNHNV and CDR2 is YYDKDF (reference sequence). This CDR3 contains 15 residues. Based on the CDR3 plus reference TRBV15 and TRBJ1-3, the full variable domain is DAMVIQNPRYQVTQFGKPVTLSCSQTLNHNVMYWYQQKSSQAPKLLFHYYDKDFNNEADTPDNFQSRRPNTSFCFLDIRSPGLGDTAMYLCATSRDWANGNTIYFGEGSWLTVV.

The chain uses TRBV11-1 and TRBJ1-2, with TRBD1 as a possible D gene (6 bases). Looked up from germline, CDR1 is SGHAT and CDR2 is FQDESV (reference sequence). V lost 5 bases and J lost 5, with 12 bases in between. The CDR3 extends over 13 amino acids. CDR3 residues: CASSETGIYGYTF. The DNA of the CDR3 is TGTGCCAGCAGCGAAACAGGGATTTATGGCTACACCTTC.